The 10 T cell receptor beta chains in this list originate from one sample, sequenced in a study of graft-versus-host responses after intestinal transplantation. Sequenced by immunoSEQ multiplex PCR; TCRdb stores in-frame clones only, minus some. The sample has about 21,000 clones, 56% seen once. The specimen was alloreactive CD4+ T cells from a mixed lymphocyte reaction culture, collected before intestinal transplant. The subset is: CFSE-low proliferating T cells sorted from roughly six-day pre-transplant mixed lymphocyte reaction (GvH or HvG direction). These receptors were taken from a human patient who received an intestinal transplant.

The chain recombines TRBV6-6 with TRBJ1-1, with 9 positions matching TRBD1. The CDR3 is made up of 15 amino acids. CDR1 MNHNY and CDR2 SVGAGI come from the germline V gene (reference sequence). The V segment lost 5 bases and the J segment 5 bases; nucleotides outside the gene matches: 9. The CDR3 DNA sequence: TGTGCCAGCAGTGTACCGGGACAGGGAATGACTGAAGCTTTCTTT. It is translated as CASSVPGQGMTEAFF.

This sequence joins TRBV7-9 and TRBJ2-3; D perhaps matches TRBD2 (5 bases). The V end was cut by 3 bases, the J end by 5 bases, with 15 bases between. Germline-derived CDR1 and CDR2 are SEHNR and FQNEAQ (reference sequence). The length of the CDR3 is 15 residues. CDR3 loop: CASSFRVGVIDTQYF. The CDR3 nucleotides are TGTGCCAGCAGCTTTCGTGTGGGAGTAATAGATACGCAGTATTTT.

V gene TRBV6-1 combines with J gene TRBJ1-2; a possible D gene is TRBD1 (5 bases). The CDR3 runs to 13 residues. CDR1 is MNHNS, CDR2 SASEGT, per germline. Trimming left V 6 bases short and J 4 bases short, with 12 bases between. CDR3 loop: CASSSRQPYGYTF. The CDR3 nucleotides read TGTGCCAGCAGCTCTAGACAGCCCTATGGCTACACCTTC.

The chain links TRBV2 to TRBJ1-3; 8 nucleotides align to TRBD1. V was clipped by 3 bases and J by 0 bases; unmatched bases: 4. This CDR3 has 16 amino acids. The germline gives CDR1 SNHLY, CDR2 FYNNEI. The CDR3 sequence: CASSEQGAASGNTIYF. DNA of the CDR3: TGTGCCAGCAGTGAGCAGGGGGCCGCCTCTGGAAACACCATATATTTT. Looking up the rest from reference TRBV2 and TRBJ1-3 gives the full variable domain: EPEVTQTPSHQVTQMGQEVILRCVPISNHLYFYWYRQILGQKVEFLVSFYNNEISEKSEIFDDQFSVERPDGSNFTLKIRSTKLEDSAMYFCASSEQGAASGNTIYFGEGSWLTVV.

Here the CDR3 reads CASKGVLGGYTF. CDR3 nucleotide sequence: TGTGCCAGCAAGGGGGTTTTGGGTGGCTACACCTTC. The chain combines TRBV6-5 with TRBJ1-2; D is possibly TRBD1 (6 bases). The ends were cut back, 7 bases at V and 7 bases at J, with 13 bases in the middle. CDR1 and CDR2 (germline): MNHEY, SVGAGI. This CDR3 contains 12 residues.

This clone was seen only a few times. The CDR3 region is CAWSEGLAVSYEQYF. The CDR3, as DNA: TGTGCCTGGAGTGAGGGTCTAGCGGTCTCCTACGAGCAGTACTTC. This chain uses TRBV30 with TRBJ2-7, with 7 bases fitting TRBD2. The CDR3 runs to 15 residues. Germline V gives CDR1 GTSNPN, CDR2 SVGIG (reference sequence). Unmatched junction bases numbered 6, after V lost 1 base and J lost 0 bases.

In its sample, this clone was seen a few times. The CDR3 sequence: CASSQGHGQGSYEQYF. The CDR3 coding sequence is TGTGCCAGCAGTCAAGGGCACGGACAGGGGTCCTACGAGCAGTACTTC. V gene TRBV2 combines with J gene TRBJ2-7; 9 nucleotides line up with TRBD1. Per germline, CDR1 SNHLY and CDR2 FYNNEI. This CDR3 spans 16 amino acids. Germline trimming cut 5 bases from V and 1 base from J; bases unmatched to any gene: 9.

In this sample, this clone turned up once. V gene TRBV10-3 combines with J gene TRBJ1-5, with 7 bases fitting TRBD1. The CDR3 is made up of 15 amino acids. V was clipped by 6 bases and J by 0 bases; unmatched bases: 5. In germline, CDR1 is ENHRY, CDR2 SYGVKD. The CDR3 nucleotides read TGTGCCATCAGCCCGACAGGGAATAGCAATCAGCCCCAGCATTTT. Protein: CAISPTGNSNQPQHF.

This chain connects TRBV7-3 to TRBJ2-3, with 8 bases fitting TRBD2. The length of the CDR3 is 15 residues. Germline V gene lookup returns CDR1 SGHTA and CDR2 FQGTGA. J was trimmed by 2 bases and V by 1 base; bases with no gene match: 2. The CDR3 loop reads CASSLSGLATDTQYF. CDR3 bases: TGTGCCAGCAGCTTAAGCGGACTAGCCACAGATACGCAGTATTTT.

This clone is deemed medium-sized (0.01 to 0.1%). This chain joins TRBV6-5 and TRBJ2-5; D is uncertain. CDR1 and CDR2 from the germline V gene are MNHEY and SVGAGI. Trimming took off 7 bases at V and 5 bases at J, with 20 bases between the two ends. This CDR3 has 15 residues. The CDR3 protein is CASTPRFGLLETQYF. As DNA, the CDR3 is TGTGCCAGCACTCCCCGGTTTGGTCTTTTGGAGACCCAGTACTTC.